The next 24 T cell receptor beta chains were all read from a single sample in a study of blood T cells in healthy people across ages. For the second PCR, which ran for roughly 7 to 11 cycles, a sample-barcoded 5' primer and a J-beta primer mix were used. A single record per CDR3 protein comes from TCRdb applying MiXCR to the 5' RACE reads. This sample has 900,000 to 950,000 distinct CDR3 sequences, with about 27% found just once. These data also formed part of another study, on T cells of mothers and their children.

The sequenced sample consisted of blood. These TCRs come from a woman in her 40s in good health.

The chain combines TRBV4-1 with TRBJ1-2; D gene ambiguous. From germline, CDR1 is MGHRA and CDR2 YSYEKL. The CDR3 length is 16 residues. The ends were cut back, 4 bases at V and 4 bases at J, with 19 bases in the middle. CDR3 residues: CASSRPGPKSLYGYTF. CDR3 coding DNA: TGCGCCAGCAGCCGGCCTGGGCCGAAAAGTCTCTATGGCTACACCTTC.

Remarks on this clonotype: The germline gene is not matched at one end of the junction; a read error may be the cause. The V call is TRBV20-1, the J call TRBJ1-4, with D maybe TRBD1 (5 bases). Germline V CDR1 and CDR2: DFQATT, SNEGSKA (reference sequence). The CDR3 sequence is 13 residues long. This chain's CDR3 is CSARVGANENLFF. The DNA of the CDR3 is TGCAGTGCTAGAGTCGGGGCTAATGAAAACCTGTTTTTT.

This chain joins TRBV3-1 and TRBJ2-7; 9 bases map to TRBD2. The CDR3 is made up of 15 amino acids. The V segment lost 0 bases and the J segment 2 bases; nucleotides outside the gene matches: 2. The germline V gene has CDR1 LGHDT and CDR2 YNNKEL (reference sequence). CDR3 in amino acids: CASSQDPSGAYEQYF. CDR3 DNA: TGTGCCAGCAGCCAAGATCCTAGCGGGGCCTACGAGCAGTACTTC.

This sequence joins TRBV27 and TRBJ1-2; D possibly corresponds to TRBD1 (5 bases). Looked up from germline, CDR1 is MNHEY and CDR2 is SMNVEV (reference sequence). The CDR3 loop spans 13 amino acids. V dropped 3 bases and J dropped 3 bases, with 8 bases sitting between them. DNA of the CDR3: TGTGCCAGCAGTTTCTTAGGGGACTATGGCTACACCTTC. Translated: CASSFLGDYGYTF.

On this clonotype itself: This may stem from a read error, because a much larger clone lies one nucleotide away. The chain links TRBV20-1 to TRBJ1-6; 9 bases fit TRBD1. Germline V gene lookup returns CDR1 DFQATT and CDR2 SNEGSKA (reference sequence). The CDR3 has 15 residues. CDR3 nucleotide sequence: TGCAGTGCTAGTGCGGGACAGGGTACTAATTTACCCCTCCACTTT. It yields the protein CSASAGQGTNLPLHF.

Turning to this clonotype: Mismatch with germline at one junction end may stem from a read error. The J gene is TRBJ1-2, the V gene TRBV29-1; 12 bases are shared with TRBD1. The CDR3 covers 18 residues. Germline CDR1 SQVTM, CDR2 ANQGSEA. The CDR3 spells CSVHTTSGTGGGYYGHTF. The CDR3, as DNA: TGCAGCGTTCACACTACCTCCGGGACAGGGGGCGGATACTATGGCCACACCTTC. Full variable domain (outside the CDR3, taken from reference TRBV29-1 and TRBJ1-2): SAVISQKPSRDICQRGTSLTIQCQVDSQVTMMFWYRQQPGQSLTLIATANQGSEATYESGFVIDKFPISRPNLTFSTLTVSNMSPEDSSIYLCSVHTTSGTGGGYYGHTFGSGTRLTVV.

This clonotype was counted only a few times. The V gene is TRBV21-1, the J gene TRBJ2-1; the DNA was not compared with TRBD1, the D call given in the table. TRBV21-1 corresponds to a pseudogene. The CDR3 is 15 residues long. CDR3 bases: TGTGCCAGCAGCAAAGAGAGAGACAGGGACAATGAGCGGTTCTTC. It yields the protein CASSKERDRDNERFF.

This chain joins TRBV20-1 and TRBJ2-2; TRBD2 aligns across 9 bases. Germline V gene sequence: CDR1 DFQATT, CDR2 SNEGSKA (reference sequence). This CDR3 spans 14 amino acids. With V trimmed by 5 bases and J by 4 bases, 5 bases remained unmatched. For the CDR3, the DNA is TGCAGTGCTGTAGCGGGGGAAACCACCGGGGAGCTGTTTTTT. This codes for CSAVAGETTGELFF.

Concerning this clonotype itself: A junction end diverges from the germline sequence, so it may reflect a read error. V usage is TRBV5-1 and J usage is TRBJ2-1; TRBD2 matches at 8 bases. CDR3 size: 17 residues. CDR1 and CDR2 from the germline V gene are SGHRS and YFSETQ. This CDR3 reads CVSSLVGQRGYDNEQFF. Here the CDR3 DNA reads TGCGTCAGCAGCTTGGTAGGGCAGCGGGGGTACGACAATGAGCAGTTCTTC.

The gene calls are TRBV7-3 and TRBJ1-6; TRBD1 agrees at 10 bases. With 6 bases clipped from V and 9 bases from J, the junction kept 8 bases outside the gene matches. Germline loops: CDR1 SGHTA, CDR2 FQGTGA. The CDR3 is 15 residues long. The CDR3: CASSLQGQGFSPLHF. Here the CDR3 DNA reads TGTGCCAGCAGTTTACAGGGACAGGGGTTTTCACCCCTCCACTTT.

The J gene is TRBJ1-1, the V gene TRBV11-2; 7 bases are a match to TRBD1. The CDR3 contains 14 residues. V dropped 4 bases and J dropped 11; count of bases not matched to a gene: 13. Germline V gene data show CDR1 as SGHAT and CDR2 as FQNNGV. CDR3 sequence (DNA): TGTGCCAGCAGCTCCCCTCGCCCCACACAGGGGGCTTTCTTT. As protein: CASSSPRPTQGAFF.

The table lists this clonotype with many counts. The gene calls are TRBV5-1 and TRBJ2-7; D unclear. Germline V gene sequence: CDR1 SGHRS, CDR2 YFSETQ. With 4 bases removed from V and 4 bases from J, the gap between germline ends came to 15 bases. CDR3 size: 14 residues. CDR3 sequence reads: CASSRLAAYYEQYF. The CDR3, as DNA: TGCGCCAGCAGCCGATTGGCAGCCTATTACGAGCAGTACTTC.

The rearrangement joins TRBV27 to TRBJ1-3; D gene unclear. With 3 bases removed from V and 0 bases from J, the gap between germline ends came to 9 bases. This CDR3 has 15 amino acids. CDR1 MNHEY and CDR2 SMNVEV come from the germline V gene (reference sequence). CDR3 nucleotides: TGTGCCAGCAGTTTTGGTGGGAGCTCTGGAAACACCATATATTTT. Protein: CASSFGGSSGNTIYF.

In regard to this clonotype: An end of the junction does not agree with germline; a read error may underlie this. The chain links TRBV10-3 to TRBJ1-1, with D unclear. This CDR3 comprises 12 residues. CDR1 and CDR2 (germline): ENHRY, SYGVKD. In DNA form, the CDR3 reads TGTGCCAGCAGTGACCCCGGGAGGGAGGCTTTCTTT. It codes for CASSDPGREAFF.

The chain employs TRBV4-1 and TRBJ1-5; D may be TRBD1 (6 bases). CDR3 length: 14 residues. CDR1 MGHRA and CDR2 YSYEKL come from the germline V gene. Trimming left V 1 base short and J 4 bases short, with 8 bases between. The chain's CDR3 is CASSQGTENQPQHF. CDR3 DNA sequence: TGCGCCAGCAGCCAAGGGACAGAGAATCAGCCCCAGCATTTT.

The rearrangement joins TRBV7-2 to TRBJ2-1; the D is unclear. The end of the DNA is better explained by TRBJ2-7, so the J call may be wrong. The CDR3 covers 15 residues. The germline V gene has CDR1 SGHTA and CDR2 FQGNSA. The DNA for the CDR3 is TGTGCCAGCAGCCCTGAGGTGGCCTCCTACAACGAGCAGTACTTC. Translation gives CASSPEVASYNEQYF.

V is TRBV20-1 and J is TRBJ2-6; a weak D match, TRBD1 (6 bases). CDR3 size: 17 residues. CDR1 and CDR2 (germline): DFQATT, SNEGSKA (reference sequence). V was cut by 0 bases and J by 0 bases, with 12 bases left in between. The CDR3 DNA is TGCAGTGCTAGAGATCGGATAGGGGGCTCTGGGGCCAACGTCCTGACTTTC. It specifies CSARDRIGGSGANVLTF.

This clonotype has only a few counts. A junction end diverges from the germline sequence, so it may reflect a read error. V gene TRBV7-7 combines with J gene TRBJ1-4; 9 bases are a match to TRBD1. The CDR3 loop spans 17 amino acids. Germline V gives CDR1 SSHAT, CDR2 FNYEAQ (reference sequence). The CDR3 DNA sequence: TGTGCTAGCAGCTTAGTTATTGGGGACAGGGCCTCAGGAAAACTGTTTTTT. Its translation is CASSLVIGDRASGKLFF.

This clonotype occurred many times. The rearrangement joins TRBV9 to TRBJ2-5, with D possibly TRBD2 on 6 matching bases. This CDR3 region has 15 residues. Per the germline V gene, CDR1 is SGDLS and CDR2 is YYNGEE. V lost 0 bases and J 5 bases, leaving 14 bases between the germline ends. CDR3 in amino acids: CASSVVSKAGETQYF. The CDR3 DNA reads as TGTGCCAGCAGCGTAGTTTCCAAGGCGGGGGAGACCCAGTACTTC.

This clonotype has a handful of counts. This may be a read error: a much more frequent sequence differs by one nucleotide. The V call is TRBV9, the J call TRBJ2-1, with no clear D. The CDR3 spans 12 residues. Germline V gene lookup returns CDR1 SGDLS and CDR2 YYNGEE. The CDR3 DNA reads TGTGACCAGCCCCATAATGAGAATGGGCAGTTCTTC. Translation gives CDQPHNENGQFF.

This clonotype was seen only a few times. The chain's CDR3 is CASSALDRAGGELFF. The CDR3 DNA reads as TGTGCCAGCAGTGCCCTTGACAGGGCCGGCGGGGAGCTGTTTTTT. The J gene is TRBJ2-2, the V gene TRBV6-4, with 7 bases lining up with TRBD1. The germline V gene has CDR1 MRHNA and CDR2 SNTAGT. There are 15 residues in the CDR3. V dropped 4 bases and J dropped 7; count of bases not matched to a gene: 9.

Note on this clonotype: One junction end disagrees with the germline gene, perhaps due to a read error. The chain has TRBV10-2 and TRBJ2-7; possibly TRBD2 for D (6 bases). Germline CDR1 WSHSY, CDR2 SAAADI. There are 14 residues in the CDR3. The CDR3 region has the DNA TGCGCCAGCAATGAGGGCGGGGCCAACTACGAGCAGTACTTC. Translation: CASNEGGANYEQYF.

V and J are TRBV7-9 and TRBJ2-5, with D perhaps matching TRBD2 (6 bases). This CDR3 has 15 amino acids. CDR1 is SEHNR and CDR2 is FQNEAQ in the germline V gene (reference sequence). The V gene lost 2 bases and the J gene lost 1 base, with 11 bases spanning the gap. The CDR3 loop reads CASSLRRDRQETQYF. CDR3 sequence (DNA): TGTGCCAGCAGCTTAAGGAGGGACCGCCAAGAGACCCAGTACTTC.

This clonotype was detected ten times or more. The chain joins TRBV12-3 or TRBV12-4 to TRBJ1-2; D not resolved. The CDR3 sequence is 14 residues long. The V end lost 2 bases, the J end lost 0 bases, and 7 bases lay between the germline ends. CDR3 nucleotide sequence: TGTGCCAGCAGTTTATTAGGGACTAACTATGGCTACACCTTC. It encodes CASSLLGTNYGYTF.